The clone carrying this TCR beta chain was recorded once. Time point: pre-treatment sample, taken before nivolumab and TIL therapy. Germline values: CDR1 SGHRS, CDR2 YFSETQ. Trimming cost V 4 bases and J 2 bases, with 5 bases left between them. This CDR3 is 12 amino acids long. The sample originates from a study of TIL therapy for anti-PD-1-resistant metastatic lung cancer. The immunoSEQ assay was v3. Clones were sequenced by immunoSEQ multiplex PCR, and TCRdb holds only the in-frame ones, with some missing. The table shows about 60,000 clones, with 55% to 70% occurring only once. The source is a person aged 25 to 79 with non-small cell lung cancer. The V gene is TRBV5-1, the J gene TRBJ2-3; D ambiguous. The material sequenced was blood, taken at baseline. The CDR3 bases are TGCGCCAGCAGCACAAACACAGATACGCAGTATTTT. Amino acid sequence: CASSTNTDTQYF.